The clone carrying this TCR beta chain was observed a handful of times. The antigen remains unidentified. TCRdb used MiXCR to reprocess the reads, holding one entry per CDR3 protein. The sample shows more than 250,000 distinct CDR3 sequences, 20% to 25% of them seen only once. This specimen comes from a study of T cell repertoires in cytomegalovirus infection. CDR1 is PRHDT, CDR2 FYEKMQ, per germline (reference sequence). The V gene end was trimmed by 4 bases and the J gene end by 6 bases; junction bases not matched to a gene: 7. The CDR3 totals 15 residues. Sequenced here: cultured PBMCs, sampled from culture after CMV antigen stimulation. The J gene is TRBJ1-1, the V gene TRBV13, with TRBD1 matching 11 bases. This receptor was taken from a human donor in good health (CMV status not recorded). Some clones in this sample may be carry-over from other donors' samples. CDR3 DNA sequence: TGTGCCAGCAGCTACGGACAGGGGGCCTTGGCTGAAGCTTTCTTT. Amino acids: CASSYGQGALAEAFF.